The 10 T cell receptor beta chains given below trace back to one sample, sequenced in a study of spatial heterogeneity in lung cancer. TCRdb redid the calling of the 5' RACE reads with MiXCR, one entry per CDR3 protein. The data contain over 50,000 distinct CDR3 sequences, approximately 6% of them singletons. Specified time point: sample taken at primary tumor resection. Sequencing used PBMCs, obtained at surgery. These receptors all stem from a female donor with early-stage non-small cell lung cancer.

This clonotype has a count of ten or more. The chain is built from TRBV3-1 and TRBJ1-1; D unclear. V lost 1 base and J lost 10, with 10 bases in between. In germline, CDR1 is LGHDT, CDR2 YNNKEL (reference sequence). The CDR3 covers 12 residues. As DNA, the CDR3 is TGTGCCAGCAGCCAAGTTGTAGGAGTAGCTTTCTTT. Protein sequence: CASSQVVGVAFF. Full variable domain (missing parts from reference TRBV3-1 and TRBJ1-1): DTAVSQTPKYLVTQMGNDKSIKCEQNLGHDTMYWYKQDSKKFLKIMFSYNNKELIINETVPNRFSPKSPDKAHLNLHINSLELGDSAVYFCASSQVVGVAFFGQGTRLTVV.

J is TRBJ1-4 and V is TRBV12-2; the table names TRBD1, a call not compared with the DNA. TRBV12-2 constitutes a pseudogene. This CDR3 has 22 amino acids. CDR3 bases: TGTGCAAGTCGCTTAGACCTCAGACCCCCACGGGACACCTATGCAACTAATGAAAAACTGTTTTTT. It codes for CASRLDLRPPRDTYATNEKLFF.

V and J are TRBV7-9 and TRBJ2-2, with D possibly matching TRBD1 (6 bases). Germline assignment: CDR1 SEHNR and CDR2 FQNEAQ (reference sequence). The CDR3 spans 13 residues. V lost 5 bases to trimming and J lost 8 bases, with 12 bases between them. The CDR3 is CASSRTGSGELFF. The CDR3 DNA sequence: TGTGCCAGCAGCCGCACAGGGTCGGGGGAGCTGTTTTTT.

This clonotype showed up many times. The chain carries TRBV11-2 and TRBJ2-5; D is ambiguous. Germline loops: CDR1 SGHAT, CDR2 FQNNGV. Trimming removed 0 bases at V and 2 bases at J, with 7 bases between. The CDR3 is 14 amino acids. CDR3 coding DNA: TGTGCCAGCAGCTTAGATCGTTGGCAAGAGACCCAGTACTTC. Its protein product is CASSLDRWQETQYF.

This clonotype came up a few times. The chain uses TRBV19 and TRBJ1-4, with D possibly matching TRBD1 (5 bases). This CDR3 has 15 residues. Germline loops: CDR1 LNHDA, CDR2 SQIVND (reference sequence). The V end was cut by 5 bases, the J end by 4 bases, with 14 bases between. DNA of the CDR3: TGTGCCAGTAGTTCCCCTCGGGGGAATAATGAAAAACTGTTTTTT. Its protein is CASSSPRGNNEKLFF. The complete variable domain, with remaining parts taken from reference TRBV19 and TRBJ1-4, reads DGGITQSPKYLFRKEGQNVTLSCEQNLNHDAMYWYRQDPGQGLRLIYYSQIVNDFQKGDIAEGYSVSREKKESFPLTVTSAQKNPTAFYLCASSSPRGNNEKLFFGSGTQLSVL.

This clonotype was recorded at least ten times. The chain combines TRBV10-3 with TRBJ2-3; D is ambiguous. This CDR3 is built from 11 residues. V lost 3 bases to trimming and J lost 6 bases, with 4 bases between them. Germline V gives CDR1 ENHRY, CDR2 SYGVKD. CDR3 in DNA: TGTGCCATCAGTGACGGGGATACGCAGTATTTT. It codes for CAISDGDTQYF.

This clonotype has just a few counts. V usage is TRBV2 and J usage is TRBJ2-7; D gene unclear. The CDR3 covers 12 residues. V lost 4 bases and J lost 0, with 4 bases in between. Germline V gives CDR1 SNHLY, CDR2 FYNNEI. The CDR3 loop is CASSASSYEQYF. Here the CDR3 DNA reads TGTGCCAGCAGTGCCAGCTCCTACGAGCAGTACTTC.

The chain uses TRBV6-6 and TRBJ2-5; D call uncertain. V was pared by 5 bases and J by 2 bases, with 9 bases between. Germline V lookup: CDR1 MNHNY, CDR2 SVGAGI (reference sequence). The CDR3 runs 13 residues. CDR3 region: CASSPHDQETQYF. CDR3 DNA sequence: TGTGCCAGCAGTCCTCACGATCAAGAGACCCAGTACTTC.

This clonotype has only a few counts. The V gene is TRBV28, the J gene TRBJ2-7, with unresolved D. The CDR3 covers 13 residues. Germline-derived CDR1 and CDR2 are MDHEN and SYDVKM. V was trimmed by 5 bases and J by 7 bases, leaving 15 bases between them. The CDR3 is CASSQNLRMEQYF. The CDR3 bases are TGTGCCAGCAGTCAGAATTTGAGAATGGAGCAGTACTTC.

Ten or more counts support this clonotype. The V and J genes are TRBV19 and TRBJ1-5; the match to TRBD1 covers 7 bases. This CDR3 has 17 residues. J gave up 8 bases and V 7 bases, and 20 bases lay outside the gene matches. Per the germline V gene, CDR1 is LNHDA and CDR2 is SQIVND (reference sequence). This chain's CDR3 is CASKPEPGQQVGKPQHF. The CDR3 DNA is TGTGCCAGTAAACCCGAGCCGGGACAGCAAGTTGGTAAGCCCCAGCATTTT.